The sequence of this TCR beta chain was determined in a study of CD8 T cells in ankylosing spondylitis. This clonotype was found a few times. No antigen is known for it. Study-level findings and limits: In ankylosing spondylitis blood, a motif of eight highly homologous TCR beta variants appeared characteristic.

TCRdb passed the 5' RACE reads through MiXCR, listing each CDR3 protein once. The sample shows about 150,000 distinct CDR3 sequences, more than 40% of them seen only once. The junction had 12 bases not matched to a gene; V was cut back by 6 bases and J by 7 bases. This CDR3 has 15 amino acids. This TCR was recovered from a male donor with ankylosing spondylitis. This chain joins TRBV12-3 or TRBV12-4 and TRBJ2-7; 10 bases map to TRBD2. Sample: synovial fluid, either unsorted or a sorted T cell fraction (not recorded which). CDR3 sequence reads: CASSNGLAEGWEQYF. The CDR3 coding sequence is TGTGCCAGCAGCAACGGACTAGCGGAGGGCTGGGAGCAGTACTTC.